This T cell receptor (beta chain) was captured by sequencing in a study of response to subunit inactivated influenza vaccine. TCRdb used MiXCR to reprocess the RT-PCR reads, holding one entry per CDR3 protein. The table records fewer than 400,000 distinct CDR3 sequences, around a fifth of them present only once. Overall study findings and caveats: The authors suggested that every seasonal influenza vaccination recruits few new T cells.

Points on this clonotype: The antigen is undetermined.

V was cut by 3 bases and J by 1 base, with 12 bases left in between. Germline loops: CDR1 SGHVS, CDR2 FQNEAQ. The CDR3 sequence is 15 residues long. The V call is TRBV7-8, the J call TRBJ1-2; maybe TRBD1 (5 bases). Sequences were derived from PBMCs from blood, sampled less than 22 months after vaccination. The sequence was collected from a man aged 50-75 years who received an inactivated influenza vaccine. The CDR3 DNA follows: TGTGCCAGCAGCTTCGGTGGGGCAGATAACTATGGCTACACCTTC. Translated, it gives CASSFGGADNYGYTF.